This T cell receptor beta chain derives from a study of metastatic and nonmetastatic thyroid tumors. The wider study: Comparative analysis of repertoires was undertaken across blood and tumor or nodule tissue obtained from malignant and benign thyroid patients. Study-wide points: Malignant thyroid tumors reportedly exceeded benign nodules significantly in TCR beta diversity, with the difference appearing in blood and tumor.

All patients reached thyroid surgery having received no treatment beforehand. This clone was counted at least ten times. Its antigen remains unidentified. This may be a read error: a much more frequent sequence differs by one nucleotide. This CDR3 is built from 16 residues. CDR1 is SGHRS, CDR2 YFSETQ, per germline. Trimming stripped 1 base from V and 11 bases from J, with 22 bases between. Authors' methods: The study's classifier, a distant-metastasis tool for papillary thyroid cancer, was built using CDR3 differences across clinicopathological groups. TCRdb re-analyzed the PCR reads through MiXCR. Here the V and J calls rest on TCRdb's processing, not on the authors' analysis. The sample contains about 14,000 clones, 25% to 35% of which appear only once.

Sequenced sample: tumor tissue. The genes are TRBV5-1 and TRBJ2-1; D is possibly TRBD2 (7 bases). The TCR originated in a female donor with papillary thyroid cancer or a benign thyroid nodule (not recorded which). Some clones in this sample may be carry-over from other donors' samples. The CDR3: CASSLSPSGGGNKQFF. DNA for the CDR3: TGCGCCAGCAGCTTGAGTCCTAGCGGAGGGGGTAATAAGCAGTTCTTC.